Listed here are 15 T cell receptor beta chains from one sample, sequenced in a study of blood T cell repertoires in COVID-19. Using immunoSEQ multiplex PCR, the repertoire was profiled, and TCRdb retains in-frame clones only, with some absent. This sample has approximately 290,000 clones; 90% occur once, and the top ten carry approximately 4.5%. Material: PBMCs or T cells enriched from blood (not recorded which). Receptors were obtained from a woman aged 18 to 35 with acute COVID-19.

The rearrangement joins TRBV28 to TRBJ2-7; D remains unclear. The CDR3 spans 13 residues. Germline V gene sequence: CDR1 MDHEN, CDR2 SYDVKM. Deletions cut 1 base from V and 3 bases from J, with 7 bases between. CDR3 residues: CASSLSPGYEQYF. The CDR3 DNA reads as TGTGCCAGCAGTTTATCTCCAGGCTACGAGCAGTACTTC. Full variable domain (rest looked up from reference TRBV28 and TRBJ2-7): DVKVTQSSRYLVKRTGEKVFLECVQDMDHENMFWYRQDPGLGLRLIYFSYDVKMKEKGDIPEGYSVSREKKERFSLILESASTNQTSMYLCASSLSPGYEQYFGPGTRLTVT.

V usage is TRBV6-4 and J usage is TRBJ1-5; D unclear. Trimming cost V 3 bases and J 6 bases, with 12 bases left between them. CDR1 is MRHNA and CDR2 is SNTAGT in the germline V gene. The CDR3 has 14 amino acids. The CDR3 sequence: CASSEGREGQPQHF. In DNA, the CDR3 is TGTGCCAGCAGTGAGGGGAGGGAGGGTCAGCCCCAGCATTTT.

The CDR3 loop is CASSSGPDTGELFF. The CDR3 DNA sequence: TGTGCCAGCAGTTCAGGCCCGGACACCGGGGAGCTGTTTTTT. The gene calls are TRBV28 and TRBJ2-2; no clear D gene. The germline V gene encodes CDR1 MDHEN and CDR2 SYDVKM. The CDR3 is 14 amino acids. Trimming pared 4 bases from V and 3 bases from J, leaving 9 bases between.

This sequence joins TRBV24-1 and TRBJ1-5; unclear D gene. The length of the CDR3 is 14 residues. The ends were cut back, 5 bases at V and 7 bases at J, with 14 bases in the middle. Germline CDR1 is KGHDR and CDR2 is SFDVKD. CDR3 sequence (DNA): TGTGCCACCAGTGGGAGGGAAGTCGGGCAGCCCCAGCATTTT. Amino acid sequence: CATSGREVGQPQHF.

V and J are TRBV11-3 and TRBJ1-1; D perhaps matches TRBD1 (6 bases). CDR1 and CDR2 (germline): SGHNT, YENEEA. V lost 4 bases, J lost 0 bases, and 15 bases lay in between. This CDR3 comprises 16 residues. CDR3 protein: CASSSGLGAVNTEAFF. In nucleotides, the CDR3 is TGTGCCAGCAGCTCGGGGCTGGGGGCGGTGAACACTGAAGCTTTCTTT. Variable domain in full (rest from reference TRBV11-3 and TRBJ1-1): EAGVVQSPRYKIIEKKQPVAFWCNPISGHNTLYWYLQNLGQGPELLIRYENEEAVDDSQLPKDRFSAERLKGVDSTLKIQPAELGDSAVYLCASSSGLGAVNTEAFFGQGTRLTVV.

V usage is TRBV5-4 and J usage is TRBJ1-2; weak D call: TRBD1 (5 bases). In germline, CDR1 is SGHNT, CDR2 YYREEE (reference sequence). The CDR3 sequence is 14 residues long. V shed 2 bases and J shed 7 bases, with 15 bases lying between them. The CDR3: CASSFGQGNSGYTF. As DNA, the CDR3 is TGTGCCAGCAGCTTCGGGCAGGGAAATTCTGGCTACACCTTC.

The V gene is TRBV3-1 (or the pseudogene TRBV3-2), the J gene TRBJ2-7, with a tentative D call TRBD1 (6 bases). From germline, CDR1 is LGHDT and CDR2 YNNKEL (reference sequence). The V end was cut by 1 base, the J end by 0 bases, with 10 bases between. The CDR3 length is 15 residues. CDR3 sequence: CASSQGTVSSYEQYF. Here the CDR3 DNA reads TGTGCCAGCAGCCAAGGGACAGTGAGCTCCTACGAGCAGTACTTC.

The rearrangement uses TRBV9 and TRBJ2-5; the match to TRBD2 covers 11 bases. The CDR3 consists of 15 residues. Germline V gene data show CDR1 as SGDLS and CDR2 as YYNGEE. V gave up 3 bases and J gave up 1 base; unmatched junction bases: 2. The CDR3 coding sequence is TGTGCCAGCAGCGGGACTAGCGGGTTCCAAGAGACCCAGTACTTC. It translates to CASSGTSGFQETQYF.

CDR3: CASSPRLAGQVGETQYF. The CDR3 DNA reads TGTGCCAGCAGCCCCCGACTAGCGGGCCAAGTAGGAGAGACCCAGTACTTC. V and J are TRBV2 and TRBJ2-5; 10 nucleotides align to TRBD2. Unmatched junction bases numbered 14, after V lost 6 bases and J lost 4 bases. The CDR3 has 17 amino acids. Looked up from germline, CDR1 is SNHLY and CDR2 is FYNNEI. Drawing the rest from reference TRBV2 and TRBJ2-5, the complete variable domain is EPEVTQTPSHQVTQMGQEVILRCVPISNHLYFYWYRQILGQKVEFLVSFYNNEISEKSEIFDDQFSVERPDGSNFTLKIRSTKLEDSAMYFCASSPRLAGQVGETQYFGPGTRLLVL.

CDR3 nucleotides: TGTGCCAGCAGCGCTGGGACTAGCGGGTGGGTGCAGTTCTTC. Translation: CASSAGTSGWVQFF. The rearrangement joins TRBV9 to TRBJ2-1, with 12 bases lining up with TRBD2. The CDR3 spans 14 residues. Germline trimming cut 3 bases from V and 12 bases from J; bases unmatched to any gene: 7. Germline V gene sequence: CDR1 SGDLS, CDR2 YYNGEE.

The chain links TRBV2 to TRBJ2-1; 14 bases are shared with TRBD2. The germline gives CDR1 SNHLY, CDR2 FYNNEI. The V segment lost 9 bases and the J segment 7 bases; nucleotides outside the gene matches: 5. The CDR3 is 14 amino acids. Written as DNA, the CDR3 is TGTGCCAGTACTGGGACTAGCGGGAGAAATGAGCAGTTCTTC. Translated: CASTGTSGRNEQFF.

The J gene is TRBJ1-4, the V gene TRBV6-6; tentatively, D is TRBD1 (6 bases). Deletions cut 0 bases from V and 7 bases from J, with 6 bases between. Per the germline V gene, CDR1 is MNHNY and CDR2 is SVGAGI (reference sequence). CDR3 size: 13 residues. The CDR3 nucleotides are TGTGCCAGCAGTTACTCCAGGGGTGAAAAACTGTTTTTT. It is translated as CASSYSRGEKLFF.

This sequence joins TRBV7-9 and TRBJ1-4; D not certain. V lost 5 bases and J lost 6, with 7 bases in between. The CDR3 has 12 residues. CDR1 is SEHNR and CDR2 is FQNEAQ in the germline V gene (reference sequence). CDR3 loop: CASSGQDEKLFF. The CDR3 nucleotides read TGTGCCAGCAGCGGGCAGGATGAAAAACTGTTTTTT.

This clone was observed once. This chain uses TRBV28 with TRBJ1-6; D is undetermined. The CDR3 loop spans 12 amino acids. Trimming took off 5 bases at V and 9 bases at J, with 8 bases between the two ends. Germline V gene sequence: CDR1 MDHEN, CDR2 SYDVKM. The CDR3 DNA is TGTGCCAGCAGTATCCCTAGTTCACCCCTCCACTTT. This encodes CASSIPSSPLHF.

V gene TRBV4-1 combines with J gene TRBJ1-5, with TRBD1 matching over 9 bases. The CDR3 runs 17 residues. CDR1 MGHRA and CDR2 YSYEKL come from the germline V gene. J lost 6 bases, V lost 0 bases, and 9 bases had no gene match. Written as DNA, the CDR3 is TGCGCCAGCAGCCAAGAGGAGGACAGGGGCACTGGTCAGCCCCAGCATTTT. As protein: CASSQEEDRGTGQPQHF.